This T cell receptor beta chain was sequenced for a study of T cells after yellow fever vaccination. Looking at the study overall: When fractions had low cell numbers, they were prepared with SMART-Seq v4 Ultra Low Input. The study, taken as a whole, reports: After the booster, 96% of CD4 and roughly nine tenths of CD8 primary-response clones were re-detected.

V lost 5 bases, J lost 1 base, and 17 bases lay in between. CDR3 size: 16 residues. CDR1 is MNHEY, CDR2 SMNVEV, per germline (reference sequence). A process of 5'RACE template switching, which added a universal primer site and UMIs, was used to make TCR cDNA. MiXCR, run by TCRdb on the 5' RACE reads, gives a single entry per CDR3 protein. The sample records some 240,000 distinct CDR3 sequences, approximately 3.2% being singletons. Turning to this clonotype: As yet, its antigen is unknown.

The starting material was CD4+ T cells sorted from PBMCs, obtained 10 days after the yellow fever booster vaccination. The chain combines TRBV27 with TRBJ1-1; D is possibly TRBD1 (6 bases). The TCR originated in a man aged 18 to 35 who received the YFV17D yellow fever vaccine. For the CDR3, the DNA is TGTGCCAGCAGTCCGCTAGCCGGACAGACGAACACTGAAGCTTTCTTT. The encoded protein is CASSPLAGQTNTEAFF.